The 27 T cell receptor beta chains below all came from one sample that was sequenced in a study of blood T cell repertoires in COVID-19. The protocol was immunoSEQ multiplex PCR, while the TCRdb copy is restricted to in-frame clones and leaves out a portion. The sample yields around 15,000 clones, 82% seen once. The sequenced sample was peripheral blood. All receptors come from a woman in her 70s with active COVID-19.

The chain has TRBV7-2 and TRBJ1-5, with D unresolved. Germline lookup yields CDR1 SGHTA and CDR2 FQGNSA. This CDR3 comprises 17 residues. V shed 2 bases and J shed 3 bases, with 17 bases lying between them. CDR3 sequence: CASSLQGRNSYNQPQHF. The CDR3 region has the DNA TGTGCCAGCAGCTTACAAGGCCGAAACAGTTACAATCAGCCCCAGCATTTT.

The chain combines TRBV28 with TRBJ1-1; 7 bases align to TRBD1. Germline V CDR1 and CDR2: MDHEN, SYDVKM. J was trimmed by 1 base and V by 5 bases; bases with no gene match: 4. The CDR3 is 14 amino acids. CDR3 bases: TGTGCCAGCAGTCCCGGGGACAGGAACACTGAAGCTTTCTTT. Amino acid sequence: CASSPGDRNTEAFF.

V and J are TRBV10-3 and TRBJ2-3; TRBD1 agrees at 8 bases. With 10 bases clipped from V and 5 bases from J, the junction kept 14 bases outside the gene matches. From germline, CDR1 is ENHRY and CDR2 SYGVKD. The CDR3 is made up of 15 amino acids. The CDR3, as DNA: TGTGCCAGGATAAGACAGGGGAAAGGATTAGATACGCAGTATTTT. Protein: CARIRQGKGLDTQYF.

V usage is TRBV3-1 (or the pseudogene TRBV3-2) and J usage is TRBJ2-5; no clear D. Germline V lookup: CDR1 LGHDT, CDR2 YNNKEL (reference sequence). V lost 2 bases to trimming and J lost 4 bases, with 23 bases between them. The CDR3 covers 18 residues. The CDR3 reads CASSQRESGYGWRETQYF. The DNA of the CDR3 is TGTGCCAGCAGCCAACGTGAGTCTGGATACGGCTGGAGAGAGACCCAGTACTTC.

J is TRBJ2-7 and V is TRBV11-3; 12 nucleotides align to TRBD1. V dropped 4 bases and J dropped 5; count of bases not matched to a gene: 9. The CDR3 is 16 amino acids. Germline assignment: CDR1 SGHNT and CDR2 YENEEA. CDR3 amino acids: CASSSGQGARVNEQYF. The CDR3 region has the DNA TGTGCCAGCAGCTCGGGACAGGGGGCCCGCGTGAACGAGCAGTACTTC. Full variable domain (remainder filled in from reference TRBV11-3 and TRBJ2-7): EAGVVQSPRYKIIEKKQPVAFWCNPISGHNTLYWYLQNLGQGPELLIRYENEEAVDDSQLPKDRFSAERLKGVDSTLKIQPAELGDSAVYLCASSSGQGARVNEQYFGPGTRLTVT.

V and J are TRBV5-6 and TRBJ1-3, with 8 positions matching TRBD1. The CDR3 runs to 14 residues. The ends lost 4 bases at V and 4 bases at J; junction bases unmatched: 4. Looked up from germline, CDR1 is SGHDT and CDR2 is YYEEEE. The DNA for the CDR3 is TGTGCCAGCAGCCAGGGGGCGGGAGGAAACACCATATATTTT. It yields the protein CASSQGAGGNTIYF.

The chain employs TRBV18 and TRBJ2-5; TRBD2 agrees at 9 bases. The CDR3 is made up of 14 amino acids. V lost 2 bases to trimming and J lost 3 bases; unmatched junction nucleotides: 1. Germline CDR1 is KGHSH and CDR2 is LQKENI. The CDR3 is CASSPRTSEETQYF. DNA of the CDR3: TGTGCCAGCTCACCAAGGACTAGCGAAGAGACCCAGTACTTC.

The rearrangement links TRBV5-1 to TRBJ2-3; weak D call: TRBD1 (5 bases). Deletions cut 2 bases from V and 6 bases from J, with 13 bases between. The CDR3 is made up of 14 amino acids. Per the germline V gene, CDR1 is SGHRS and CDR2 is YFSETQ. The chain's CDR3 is CASSLQDHRDTQYF. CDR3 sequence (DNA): TGCGCCAGCAGCTTACAGGACCACCGGGATACGCAGTATTTT.

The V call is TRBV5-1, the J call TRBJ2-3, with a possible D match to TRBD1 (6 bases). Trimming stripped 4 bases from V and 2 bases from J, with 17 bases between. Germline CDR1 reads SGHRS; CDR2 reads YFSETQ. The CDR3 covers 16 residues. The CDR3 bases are TGCGCCAGCAGCCCCACGAAGGGGACATTCACAGATACGCAGTATTTT. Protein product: CASSPTKGTFTDTQYF.

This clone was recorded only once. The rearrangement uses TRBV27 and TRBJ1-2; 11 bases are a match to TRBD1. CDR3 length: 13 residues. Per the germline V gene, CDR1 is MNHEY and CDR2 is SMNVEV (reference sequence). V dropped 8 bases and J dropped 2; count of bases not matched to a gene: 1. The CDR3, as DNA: TGTGCCAGCTGGGACAGGGGGAACTATGGCTACACCTTC. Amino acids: CASWDRGNYGYTF.

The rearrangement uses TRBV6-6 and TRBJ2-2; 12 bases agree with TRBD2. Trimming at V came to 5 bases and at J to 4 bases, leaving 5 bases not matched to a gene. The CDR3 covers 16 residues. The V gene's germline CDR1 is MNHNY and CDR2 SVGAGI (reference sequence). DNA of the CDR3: TGTGCCAGCAGTCGACTAGCGGGAGATCTCACCGGGGAGCTGTTTTTT. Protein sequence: CASSRLAGDLTGELFF.

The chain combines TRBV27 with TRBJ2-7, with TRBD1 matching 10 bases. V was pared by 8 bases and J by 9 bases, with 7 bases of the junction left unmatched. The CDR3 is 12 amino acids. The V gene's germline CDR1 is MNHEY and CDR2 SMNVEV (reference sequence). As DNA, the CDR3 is TGTGCCAGCGCACCGGGACAGGGGAGGCAGTACTTC. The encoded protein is CASAPGQGRQYF.

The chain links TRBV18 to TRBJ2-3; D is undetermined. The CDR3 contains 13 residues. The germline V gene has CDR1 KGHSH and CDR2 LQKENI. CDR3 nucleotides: TGTTCCCCGAGTGCGCTTGACACAGATACGCAGTATTTT. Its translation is CSPSALDTDTQYF. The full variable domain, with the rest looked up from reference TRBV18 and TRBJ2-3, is NAGVMQNPRHLVRRRGQEARLRCSPMKGHSHVYWYRQLPEEGLKFMVYLQKENIIDESGMPKERFSAEFPKEGPSILRIQQVVRGDSAAYFCSPSALDTDTQYFGPGTRLTVL.

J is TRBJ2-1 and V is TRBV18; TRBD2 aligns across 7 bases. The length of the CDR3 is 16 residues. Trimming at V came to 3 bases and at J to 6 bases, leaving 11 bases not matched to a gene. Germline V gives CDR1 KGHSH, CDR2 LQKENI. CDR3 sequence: CASSPPMGGFVNEQFF. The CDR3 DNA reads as TGTGCCAGCTCACCCCCGATGGGGGGGTTTGTCAATGAGCAGTTCTTC.

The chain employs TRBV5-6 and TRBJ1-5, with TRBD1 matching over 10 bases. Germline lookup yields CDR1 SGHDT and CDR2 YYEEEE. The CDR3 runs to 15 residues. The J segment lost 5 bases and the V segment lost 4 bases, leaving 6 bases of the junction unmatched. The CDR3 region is CASSLGQGKDQPQHF. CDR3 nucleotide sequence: TGTGCCAGCAGCCTGGGACAGGGGAAGGATCAGCCCCAGCATTTT.

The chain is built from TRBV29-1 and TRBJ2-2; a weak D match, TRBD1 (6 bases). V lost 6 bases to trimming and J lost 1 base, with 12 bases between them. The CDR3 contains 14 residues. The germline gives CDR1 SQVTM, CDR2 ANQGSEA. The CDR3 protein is CSVGTRWNTGELFF. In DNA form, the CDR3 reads TGCAGCGTCGGGACACGCTGGAACACCGGGGAGCTGTTTTTT.

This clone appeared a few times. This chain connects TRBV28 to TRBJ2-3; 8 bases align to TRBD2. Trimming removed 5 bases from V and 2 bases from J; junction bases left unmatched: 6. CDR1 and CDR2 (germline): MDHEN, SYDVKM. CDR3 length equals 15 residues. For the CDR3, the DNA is TGTGCCAGCAGTAGCCCGGGAGGGATCACAGATACGCAGTATTTT. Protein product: CASSSPGGITDTQYF. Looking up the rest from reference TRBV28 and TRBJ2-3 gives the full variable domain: DVKVTQSSRYLVKRTGEKVFLECVQDMDHENMFWYRQDPGLGLRLIYFSYDVKMKEKGDIPEGYSVSREKKERFSLILESASTNQTSMYLCASSSPGGITDTQYFGPGTRLTVL.

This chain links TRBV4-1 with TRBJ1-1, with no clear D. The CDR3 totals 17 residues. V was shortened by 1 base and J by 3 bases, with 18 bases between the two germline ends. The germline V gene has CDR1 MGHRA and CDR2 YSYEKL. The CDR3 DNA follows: TGCGCCAGCAGCCAAGTTTTAGTGCTGTTTCGGGACACTGAAGCTTTCTTT. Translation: CASSQVLVLFRDTEAFF.

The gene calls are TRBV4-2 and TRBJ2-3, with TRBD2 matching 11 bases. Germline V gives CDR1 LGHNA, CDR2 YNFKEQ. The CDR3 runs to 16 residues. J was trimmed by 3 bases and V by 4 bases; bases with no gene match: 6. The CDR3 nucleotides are TGTGCCAGCAGCCCGGGCCTAGCGGGAGGAACAGATACGCAGTATTTT. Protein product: CASSPGLAGGTDTQYF.

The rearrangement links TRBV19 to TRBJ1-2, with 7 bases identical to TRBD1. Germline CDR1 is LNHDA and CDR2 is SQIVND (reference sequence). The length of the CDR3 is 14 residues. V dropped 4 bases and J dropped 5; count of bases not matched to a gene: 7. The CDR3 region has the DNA TGTGCCAGTAGTAAGGGACAGCTGCCTTATGGCTACACCTTC. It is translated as CASSKGQLPYGYTF.

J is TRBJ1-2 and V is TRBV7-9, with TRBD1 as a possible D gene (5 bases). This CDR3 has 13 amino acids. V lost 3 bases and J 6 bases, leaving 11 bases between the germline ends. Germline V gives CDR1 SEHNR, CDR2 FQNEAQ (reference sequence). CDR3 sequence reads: CASSFAGFNGYTF. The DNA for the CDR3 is TGTGCCAGCAGCTTCGCAGGGTTTAATGGCTACACCTTC.

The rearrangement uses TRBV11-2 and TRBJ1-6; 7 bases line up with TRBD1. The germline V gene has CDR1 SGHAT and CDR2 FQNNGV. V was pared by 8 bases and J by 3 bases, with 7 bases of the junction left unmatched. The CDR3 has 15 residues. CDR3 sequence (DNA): TGTGCCAGCTCCTCGACAGGGAACTATAATTCACCCCTCCACTTT. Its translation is CASSSTGNYNSPLHF.

CDR3 bases: TGTGCCAGCAGCTTCGGGATTGACTGGGAGGATTCCAATGAGCAGTTCTTC. It yields the protein CASSFGIDWEDSNEQFF. J is TRBJ2-1 and V is TRBV7-9; possible D gene TRBD2, 6 bases. V lost 3 bases and J 6 bases, leaving 21 bases between the germline ends. The CDR3 runs 17 residues. The V gene's germline CDR1 is SEHNR and CDR2 FQNEAQ (reference sequence).

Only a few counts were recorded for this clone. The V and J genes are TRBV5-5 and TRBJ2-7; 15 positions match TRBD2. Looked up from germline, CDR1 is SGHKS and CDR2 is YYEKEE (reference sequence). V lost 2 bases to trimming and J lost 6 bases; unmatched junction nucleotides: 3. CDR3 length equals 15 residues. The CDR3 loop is CASSLWTSGGVEQYF. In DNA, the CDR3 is TGTGCCAGCAGCTTATGGACTAGCGGGGGGGTCGAGCAGTACTTC.

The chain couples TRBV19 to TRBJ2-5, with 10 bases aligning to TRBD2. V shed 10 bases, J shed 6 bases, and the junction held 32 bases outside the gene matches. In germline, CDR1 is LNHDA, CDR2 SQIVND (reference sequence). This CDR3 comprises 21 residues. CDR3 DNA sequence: TGTGCCATCTGGGTCGGGCAGAAAAACCTAGCGGGAGACGGTTCGGTAAAGACCCAGTACTTC. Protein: CAIWVGQKNLAGDGSVKTQYF. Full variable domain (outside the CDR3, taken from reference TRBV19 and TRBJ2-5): DGGITQSPKYLFRKEGQNVTLSCEQNLNHDAMYWYRQDPGQGLRLIYYSQIVNDFQKGDIAEGYSVSREKKESFPLTVTSAQKNPTAFYLCAIWVGQKNLAGDGSVKTQYFGPGTRLLVL.

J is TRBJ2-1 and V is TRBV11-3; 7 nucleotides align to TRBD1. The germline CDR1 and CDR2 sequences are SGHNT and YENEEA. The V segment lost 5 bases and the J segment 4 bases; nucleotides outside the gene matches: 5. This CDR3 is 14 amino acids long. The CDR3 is CASSLGQVYNEQFF. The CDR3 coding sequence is TGTGCCAGCAGCCTCGGACAGGTTTACAATGAGCAGTTCTTC.

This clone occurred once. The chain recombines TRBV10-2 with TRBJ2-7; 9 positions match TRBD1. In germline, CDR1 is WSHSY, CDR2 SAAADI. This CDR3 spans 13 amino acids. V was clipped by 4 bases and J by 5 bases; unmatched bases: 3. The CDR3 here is CASSGTGDDEQYF. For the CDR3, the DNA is TGCGCCAGCAGTGGGACAGGGGACGACGAGCAGTACTTC.